This entry features one T cell receptor beta chain sequence. The antigen is unknown. It was CD45RO-negative cells, positively selected for CCR7, that made up naive CD8 cells, with terminally differentiated effector memory CD45RA+ cells excluded. This entry is derived from a study of shared clonotypes between healthy human individuals. Study context: CD4 naive and memory got three plates each, CD8 naive two, CD8 memory one.

Whole-study findings and limits: With a handful of donors compared, 5% to 5.5% of naive CD4 clonotypes were shared.

The deep-level immunoSEQ assay was used. Authors' processing steps: Junction-only sequences without quality scores came from ImmunoSEQ, so filtering differed. The method was immunoSEQ multiplex PCR; TCRdb's version includes in-frame clones alone and lacks a portion of them. From that table come the V and J calls and clone size; the DNA was used to work out D and trimming. In the table there are about 1.9 million clones, 90% to 95% of which are singletons. This CDR3 contains 12 residues. V was clipped by 2 bases and J by 7 bases, with 7 bases between them. Germline V gene sequence: CDR1 SGHRS, CDR2 YFSETQ.

The clonotype comes from a man younger than 35 in good health. Some clones in this sample may be carry-over from other donors' samples. Sequenced sample: naive CD8+ T cells from PBMCs. This chain connects TRBV5-1 to TRBJ2-1, with D unclear. The CDR3 nucleotides read TGCGCCAGCAGCTTAACATGGAATGAGCAGTTCTTC. This codes for CASSLTWNEQFF.